This entry lists 4 T cell receptor beta chains sequenced from one sample in a study of cytomegalovirus exposure and HLA in healthy donors. 60 Vbeta and 13 Jbeta primers were used in PCR. Generated by immunoSEQ multiplex PCR, the TCRdb table keeps only in-frame clones and is missing some. Altogether tens of thousands of clones are present, roughly 77% being singletons, with the ten largest covering 6% to 7%. The source material was PBMCs. All receptors come from a man under 40 in good health and CMV-seropositive.

The chain uses TRBV9 and TRBJ2-5, with 10 bases identical to TRBD2. The length of the CDR3 is 16 residues. With 0 bases clipped from V and 2 bases from J, the junction kept 4 bases outside the gene matches. Germline V gene lookup returns CDR1 SGDLS and CDR2 YYNGEE. This CDR3 reads CASSVASTSGQETQYF. In DNA, the CDR3 is TGTGCCAGCAGCGTAGCCTCGACTAGCGGGCAAGAGACCCAGTACTTC.

The gene calls are TRBV5-1 and TRBJ1-1, with 9 bases identical to TRBD1. Germline V gene data show CDR1 as SGHRS and CDR2 as YFSETQ. This CDR3 contains 14 residues. The V and J ends lost 4 bases and 4 bases, in that order; junction bases with no gene match: 5. The CDR3 DNA is TGCGCCAGCAGCCCCCGACAGGGGGTCACTGAAGCTTTCTTT. This gives the protein CASSPRQGVTEAFF.

The chain couples TRBV11-2 to TRBJ1-1; D is ambiguous. This CDR3 comprises 16 residues. V lost 2 bases to trimming and J lost 5 bases, with 18 bases between them. CDR1 and CDR2 from the germline V gene are SGHAT and FQNNGV. As DNA, the CDR3 is TGTGCCAGCAGCTTAAAAAACCGGGGAAGGAAGACTGAAGCTTTCTTT. It specifies CASSLKNRGRKTEAFF.

The chain is built from TRBV9 and TRBJ2-1, with 9 bases identical to TRBD2. Germline V CDR1 and CDR2: SGDLS, YYNGEE. The CDR3 contains 14 residues. The V segment lost 7 bases and the J segment 5 bases; nucleotides outside the gene matches: 7. The CDR3 here is CASGKTSGDNEQFF. In DNA form, the CDR3 reads TGTGCCAGCGGAAAGACTAGCGGCGACAATGAGCAGTTCTTC.